In this sample, the clone carrying this T cell receptor (beta chain) turned up once. Its cognate antigen is unknown. Trimming removed 0 bases at V and 4 bases at J, with 7 bases between. Germline V gene sequence: CDR1 SGHKS, CDR2 YYEKEE (reference sequence). The length of the CDR3 is 13 residues. This entry comes from a study of cytomegalovirus exposure and HLA in healthy donors. 13 Jbeta primers and 60 Vbeta primers were used for the PCR. Repertoires were generated with immunoSEQ multiplex PCR, while TCRdb's copy carries only in-frame clones and drops some. The sample carries 150,000 to 200,000 clones, about four fifths recorded once. Study results and caveats: According to a later analysis, most TCR beta chains associated with CMV appeared HLA-restricted.

J is TRBJ2-5 and V is TRBV5-5; unclear D gene. The specimen was PBMCs. The TCR comes from a man in his forties or fifties in good health and CMV-seropositive. The CDR3 loop reads CASSLATRETQYF. Written as DNA, the CDR3 is TGTGCCAGCAGCTTGGCCACAAGAGAGACCCAGTACTTC.